The 6 T cell receptor beta chains below were found in one sample sequenced in a study of T cell repertoires in cytomegalovirus infection. TCRdb ran MiXCR on the reads and lists one entry per CDR3 protein. The data hold around 530,000 distinct CDR3 sequences, with more than 25% observed a single time. Sequences were obtained from PBMCs. The receptors were gathered from a human donor in good health (CMV status not recorded). Some clones in this sample may be carry-over from other donors' samples.

This clonotype was seen at least ten times. CDR3 sequence (DNA): TGTGCCAGCAAGACTAGCGGGAGCTACGAGCAGTACGTC. Amino acid sequence: CASKTSGSYEQYV. The chain links TRBV6-1 to TRBJ2-7, with 12 bases identical to TRBD2. Germline CDR1 reads MNHNS; CDR2 reads SASEGT. Trimming cost V 7 bases and J 3 bases; bases outside gene matches: 1. This CDR3 contains 13 residues.

The rearrangement joins TRBV7-9 to TRBJ1-2, with D tentatively TRBD1 (6 bases). The ends were cut back, 1 base at V and 7 bases at J, with 13 bases in the middle. CDR1 SEHNR and CDR2 FQNEAQ come from the germline V gene (reference sequence). The CDR3 sequence is 14 residues long. In DNA, the CDR3 is TGTGCCAGCAGCTTAGGACAGGAATTGGGTGGCTACACCTTC. Protein: CASSLGQELGGYTF.

This clonotype was found a few times. The chain combines TRBV4-2 with TRBJ2-1; TRBD2 matches at 7 bases. The V gene's germline CDR1 is LGHNA and CDR2 YNFKEQ. J lost 6 bases, V lost 2 bases, and 16 bases had no gene match. The CDR3 consists of 18 residues. CDR3 DNA sequence: TGTGCCAGCAGCCAACCCGGGACCGGGGGGATAGCGGCCAATGAGCAGTTCTTC. It is translated as CASSQPGTGGIAANEQFF.

This clonotype was picked up a small number of times. The chain carries TRBV18 and TRBJ2-3; a possible D gene is TRBD2 (5 bases). The CDR3 is made up of 15 amino acids. Trimming pared 5 bases from V and 4 bases from J, leaving 16 bases between. Germline CDR1 and CDR2: KGHSH and LQKENI. The CDR3, as DNA: TGTGCCAGCTCATCGATTGGAACTAGAGCAGATACGCAGTATTTT. Translating gives CASSSIGTRADTQYF. Using reference TRBV18 and TRBJ2-3 for the parts outside the CDR3, the full variable domain is NAGVMQNPRHLVRRRGQEARLRCSPMKGHSHVYWYRQLPEEGLKFMVYLQKENIIDESGMPKERFSAEFPKEGPSILRIQQVVRGDSAAYFCASSSIGTRADTQYFGPGTRLTVL.

This clonotype showed up many times. J is TRBJ1-2 and V is TRBV7-2; D is unclear. The V gene lost 5 bases and the J gene lost 10 bases, with 11 bases spanning the gap. This CDR3 spans 11 amino acids. Germline-derived CDR1 and CDR2 are SGHTA and FQGNSA. In DNA form, the CDR3 reads TGTGCCAGCAGCCCGAATTCCGTCTACACCTTC. Amino acid sequence: CASSPNSVYTF. Full variable domain (rest looked up from reference TRBV7-2 and TRBJ1-2): GAGVSQSPSNKVTEKGKDVELRCDPISGHTALYWYRQSLGQGLEFLIYFQGNSAPDKSGLPSDRFSAERTGGSVSTLTIQRTQQEDSAVYLCASSPNSVYTFGSGTRLTVV.

In regard to this clonotype: Given a much more abundant clone one base away, this may be a read error. The chain recombines TRBV7-2 with TRBJ2-7, with no clear D. Per germline, CDR1 SGHTA and CDR2 FQGNSA. This CDR3 has 12 residues. CDR3 nucleotide sequence: TGTGCCAGCAGCTCGACCCCCGCCGAGCTGTACTTC. Protein product: CASSSTPAELYF. Drawing the rest from reference TRBV7-2 and TRBJ2-7, the complete variable domain is GAGVSQSPSNKVTEKGKDVELRCDPISGHTALYWYRQSLGQGLEFLIYFQGNSAPDKSGLPSDRFSAERTGGSVSTLTIQRTQQEDSAVYLCASSSTPAELYFGPGTRLTVT.